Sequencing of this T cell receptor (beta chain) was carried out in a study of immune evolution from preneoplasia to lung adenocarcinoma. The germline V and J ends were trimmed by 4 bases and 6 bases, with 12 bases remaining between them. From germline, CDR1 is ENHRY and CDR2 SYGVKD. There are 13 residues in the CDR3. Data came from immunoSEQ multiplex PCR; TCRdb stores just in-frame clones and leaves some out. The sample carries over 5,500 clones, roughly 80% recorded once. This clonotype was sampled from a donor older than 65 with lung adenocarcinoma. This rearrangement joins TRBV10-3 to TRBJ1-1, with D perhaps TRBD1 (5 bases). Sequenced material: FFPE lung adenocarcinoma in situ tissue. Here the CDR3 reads CAISALGEAEAFF. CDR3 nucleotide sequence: TGTGCCATCAGTGCGCTGGGGGAGGCTGAAGCTTTCTTT.